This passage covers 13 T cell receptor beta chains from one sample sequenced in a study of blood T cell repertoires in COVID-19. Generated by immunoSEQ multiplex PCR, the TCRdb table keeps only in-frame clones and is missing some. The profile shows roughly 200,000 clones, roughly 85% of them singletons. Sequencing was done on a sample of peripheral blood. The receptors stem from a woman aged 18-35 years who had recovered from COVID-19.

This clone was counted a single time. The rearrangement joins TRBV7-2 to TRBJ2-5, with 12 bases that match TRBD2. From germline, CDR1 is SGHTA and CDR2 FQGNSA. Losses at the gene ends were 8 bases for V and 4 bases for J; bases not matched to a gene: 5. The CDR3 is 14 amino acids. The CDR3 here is CASGTSGLGETQYF. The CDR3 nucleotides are TGTGCCAGCGGGACTAGCGGGTTAGGAGAGACCCAGTACTTC.

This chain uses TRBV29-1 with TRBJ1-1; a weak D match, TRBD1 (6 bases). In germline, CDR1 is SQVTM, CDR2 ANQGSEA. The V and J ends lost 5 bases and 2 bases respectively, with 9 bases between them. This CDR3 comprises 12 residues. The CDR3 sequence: CSVLQGNTEAFF. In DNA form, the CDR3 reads TGCAGCGTTCTACAGGGTAACACTGAAGCTTTCTTT.

CDR3 region: CAGDRDQPQHF. As DNA, the CDR3 is TGTGCCGGCGACAGGGATCAGCCCCAGCATTTT. V is TRBV9 and J is TRBJ1-5; 7 nucleotides match TRBD1. V was clipped by 10 bases and J by 5 bases; unmatched bases: 3. Looked up from germline, CDR1 is SGDLS and CDR2 is YYNGEE. The CDR3 is made up of 11 amino acids. Full variable domain (missing parts from reference TRBV9 and TRBJ1-5): DSGVTQTPKHLITATGQRVTLRCSPRSGDLSVYWYQQSLDQGLQFLIQYYNGEERAKGNILERFSAQQFPDLHSELNLSSLELGDSALYFCAGDRDQPQHFGDGTRLSIL.

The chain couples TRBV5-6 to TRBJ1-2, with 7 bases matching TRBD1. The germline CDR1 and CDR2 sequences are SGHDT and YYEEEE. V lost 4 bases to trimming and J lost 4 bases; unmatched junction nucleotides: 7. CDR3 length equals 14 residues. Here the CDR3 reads CASSTGQMSYGYTF. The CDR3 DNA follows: TGTGCCAGCAGCACGGGACAGATGAGCTATGGCTACACCTTC.

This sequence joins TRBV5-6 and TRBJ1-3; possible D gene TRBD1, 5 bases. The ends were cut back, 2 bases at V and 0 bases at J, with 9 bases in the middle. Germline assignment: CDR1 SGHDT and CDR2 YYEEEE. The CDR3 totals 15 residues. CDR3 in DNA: TGTGCCAGCAGCTTTGGGGCAGCCTCTGGAAACACCATATATTTT. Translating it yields CASSFGAASGNTIYF.

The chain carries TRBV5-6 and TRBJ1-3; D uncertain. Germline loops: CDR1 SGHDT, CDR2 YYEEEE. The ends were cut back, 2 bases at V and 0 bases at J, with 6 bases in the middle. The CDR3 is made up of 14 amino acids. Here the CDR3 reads CASSFAGSGNTIYF. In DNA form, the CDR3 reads TGTGCCAGCAGCTTTGCAGGCTCTGGAAACACCATATATTTT. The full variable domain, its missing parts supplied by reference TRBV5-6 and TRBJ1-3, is DAGVTQSPTHLIKTRGQQVTLRCSPKSGHDTVSWYQQALGQGPQFIFQYYEEEERQRGNFPDRFSGHQFPNYSSELNVNALLLGDSALYLCASSFAGSGNTIYFGEGSWLTVV.

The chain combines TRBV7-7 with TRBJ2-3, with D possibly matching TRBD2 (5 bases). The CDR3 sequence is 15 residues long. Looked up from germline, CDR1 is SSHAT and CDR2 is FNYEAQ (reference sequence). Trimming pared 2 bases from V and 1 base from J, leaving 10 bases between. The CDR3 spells CASSLRYGGTDTQYF. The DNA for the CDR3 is TGTGCCAGCAGCTTAAGATACGGGGGCACAGATACGCAGTATTTT.

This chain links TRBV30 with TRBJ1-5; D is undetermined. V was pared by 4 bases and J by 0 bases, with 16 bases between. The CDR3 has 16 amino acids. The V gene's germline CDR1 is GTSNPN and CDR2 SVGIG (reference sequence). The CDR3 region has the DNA TGTGCCTGGAATTATCCCGGTCCCGCTAGCAATCAGCCCCAGCATTTT. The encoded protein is CAWNYPGPASNQPQHF.

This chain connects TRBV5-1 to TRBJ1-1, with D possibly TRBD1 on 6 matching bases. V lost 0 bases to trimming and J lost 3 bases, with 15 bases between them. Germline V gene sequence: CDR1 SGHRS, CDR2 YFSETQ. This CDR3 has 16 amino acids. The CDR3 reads CASSLVVRQGHTEAFF. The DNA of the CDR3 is TGCGCCAGCAGCTTGGTAGTTCGGCAGGGGCACACTGAAGCTTTCTTT.

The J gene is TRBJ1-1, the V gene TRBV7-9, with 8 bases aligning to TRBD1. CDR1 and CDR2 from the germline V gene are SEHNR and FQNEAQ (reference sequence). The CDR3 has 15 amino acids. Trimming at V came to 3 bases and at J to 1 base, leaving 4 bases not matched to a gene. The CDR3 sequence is CASSFRTGTNTEAFF. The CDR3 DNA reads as TGTGCCAGCAGCTTCCGGACAGGGACGAACACTGAAGCTTTCTTT.

In nucleotides, the CDR3 is TGCAGCGTTGGGACTAGCATAGGTGAGCAGTTCTTC. Translating gives CSVGTSIGEQFF. This rearrangement joins TRBV29-1 to TRBJ2-1, with 8 nucleotides matching TRBD2. Unmatched junction bases numbered 5, after V lost 4 bases and J lost 9 bases. The CDR3 has 12 residues. Germline V gives CDR1 SQVTM, CDR2 ANQGSEA.

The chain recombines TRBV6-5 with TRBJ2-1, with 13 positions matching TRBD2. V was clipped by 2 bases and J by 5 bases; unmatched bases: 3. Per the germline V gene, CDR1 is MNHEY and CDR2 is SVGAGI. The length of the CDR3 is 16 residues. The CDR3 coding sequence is TGTGCCAGCAGTTACACTAGCGGGAGGGACGACAATGAGCAGTTCTTC. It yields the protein CASSYTSGRDDNEQFF.

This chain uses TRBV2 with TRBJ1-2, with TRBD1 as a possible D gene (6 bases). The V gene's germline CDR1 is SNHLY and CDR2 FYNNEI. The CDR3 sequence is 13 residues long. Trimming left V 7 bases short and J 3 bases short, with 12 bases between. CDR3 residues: CASNMGHYYGYTF. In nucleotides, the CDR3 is TGTGCCAGCAATATGGGACACTACTATGGCTACACCTTC.